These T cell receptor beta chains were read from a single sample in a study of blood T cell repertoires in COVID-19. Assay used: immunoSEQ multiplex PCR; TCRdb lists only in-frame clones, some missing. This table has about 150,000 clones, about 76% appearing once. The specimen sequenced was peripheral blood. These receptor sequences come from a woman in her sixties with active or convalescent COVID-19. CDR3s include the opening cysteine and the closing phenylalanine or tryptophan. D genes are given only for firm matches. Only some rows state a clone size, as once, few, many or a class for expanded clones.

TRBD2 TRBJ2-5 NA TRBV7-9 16 TGTGCCAGCAGCTTAGGAGCGGGAGGCATCCAAGAGACCCAGTACTTC CASSLGAGGIQETQYF
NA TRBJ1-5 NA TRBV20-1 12 TGCAGTGCTAGTACAGGAAATCAGCCCCAGCATTTT CSASTGNQPQHF
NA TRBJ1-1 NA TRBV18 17 TGTGCCAGCTCACCACCCCCTAAATCCCCCGGTCTCTCTGAAGCTTTCTTT CASSPPPKSPGLSEAFF
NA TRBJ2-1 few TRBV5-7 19 TGTGCCAGCAGCTTGGCCGTCTCTACTAGCAGCAGGAAAAACAATGAGCAGTTCTTC CASSLAVSTSSRKNNEQFF
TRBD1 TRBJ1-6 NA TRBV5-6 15 TGTGCCAGCAGCTTGGATGACAGGGCGAATTCACCCCTCCACTTT CASSLDDRANSPLHF
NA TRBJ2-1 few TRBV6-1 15 TGTGCCAGCAGTGAAGGGAACCCCAGGGCCAATGAGCAGTTCTTC CASSEGNPRANEQFF
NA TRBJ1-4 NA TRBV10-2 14 TGCGCCAGCAGTGGGGGACTAATTAATGAAAAACTGTTTTTT CASSGGLINEKLFF
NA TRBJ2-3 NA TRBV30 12 TGTGCCTGGAGTGTCGGGACAGATACGCAGTATTTT CAWSVGTDTQYF
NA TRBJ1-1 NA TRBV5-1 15 TGCGCCAGCAGCTTTTTCGGCAGGGAGGGTACTGAAGCTTTCTTT CASSFFGREGTEAFF
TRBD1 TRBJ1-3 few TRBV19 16 TGTGCCAGTAGTGCGCTACAGGGGGCGGATGGAAACACCATATATTTT CASSALQGADGNTIYF
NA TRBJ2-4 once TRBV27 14 TGTGCCAGCAGCGAAGGGACAACGGGAAACATTCAGTACTTC CASSEGTTGNIQYF
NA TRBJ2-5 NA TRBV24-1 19 TGTGCCACCAGTGATTTGCGGGGGAGCGGTCGGGTGATAGGAGAGACCCAGTACTTC CATSDLRGSGRVIGETQYF
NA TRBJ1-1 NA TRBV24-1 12 TGTGCCACCAGTGGCAGGGGCACTGAAGCTTTCTTT CATSGRGTEAFF
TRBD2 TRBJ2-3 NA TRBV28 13 TGTGCCAGCAGTTTAGCGGGAGTTGATACGCAGTATTTT CASSLAGVDTQYF
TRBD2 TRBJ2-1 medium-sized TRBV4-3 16 TGCGCCAGCAGCCAAGAAGGTCGACTAGCGGGAGATGAGCAGTTCTTC CASSQEGRLAGDEQFF
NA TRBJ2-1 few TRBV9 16 TGTGCCAGCAGCGTAGCTGGGACTTTAGCCCACAATGAGCAGTTCTTC CASSVAGTLAHNEQFF
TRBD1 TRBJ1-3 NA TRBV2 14 TGTGCCAGCAGCCGGGACAGGCGTGGAAACACCATATATTTT CASSRDRRGNTIYF
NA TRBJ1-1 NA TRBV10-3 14 TGTGCCATCAGTGAGCTCCGGGGGAACACTGAAGCTTTCTTT CAISELRGNTEAFF
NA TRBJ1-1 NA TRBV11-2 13 TGTGCCAGCAGCTTAGGGTCCGGGACTGAAGCTTTCTTT CASSLGSGTEAFF
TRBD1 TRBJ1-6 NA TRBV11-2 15 TGTGCCAGCAGCTTGAATCCAGGGGGAGATTCACCCCTCCACTTT CASSLNPGGDSPLHF
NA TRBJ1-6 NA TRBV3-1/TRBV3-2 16 TGTGCCAGCAGCCAGGGGCAGAGCTCCTATAATTCACCCCTCCACTTT CASSQGQSSYNSPLHF
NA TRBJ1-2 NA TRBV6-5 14 TGTGCCAGCAAGTGGCAGGCGTCGAACTATGGCTACACCTTC CASKWQASNYGYTF